A selection of T cell receptor beta chains follows, all from one sample in a study of cytomegalovirus exposure and HLA in healthy donors. Repertoires were generated with immunoSEQ multiplex PCR, while TCRdb's copy carries only in-frame clones and drops some. This table has approximately 100,000 clones, around three quarters appearing once. Input material: PBMCs. Every receptor here comes from a female donor in good health and CMV-seropositive. The CDR3 runs from the conserved cysteine through the conserved F or W. Fields, in order: V gene, J gene, CDR3 length, clone size, CDR3 protein. Only some rows state a clone size, as once, few, many or a class for expanded clones.

v_call: TRBV5-6
j_call: TRBJ1-1
cdr3_length: 15
clone_size: -
cdr3_aa: CASSSGGPGGFEAFF

v_call: TRBV2
j_call: TRBJ1-1
cdr3_length: 12
clone_size: -
cdr3_aa: CASSESGRAAFF

v_call: TRBV5-1
j_call: TRBJ2-7
cdr3_length: 15
clone_size: -
cdr3_aa: CASSTRTGSPYEQYF

v_call: TRBV30
j_call: TRBJ2-7
cdr3_length: 12
clone_size: few
cdr3_aa: CAWGRVLYEQYF

v_call: TRBV27
j_call: TRBJ2-2
cdr3_length: 15
clone_size: -
cdr3_aa: CASSFISGGIGELFF

v_call: TRBV25-1
j_call: TRBJ1-4
cdr3_length: 15
clone_size: -
cdr3_aa: CASSTPTGVNEKLFF

v_call: TRBV27
j_call: TRBJ1-1
cdr3_length: 14
clone_size: -
cdr3_aa: CASSLGTANTEAFF

v_call: TRBV5-4
j_call: TRBJ1-4
cdr3_length: 16
clone_size: -
cdr3_aa: CASSLDPQGTNEKLFF

v_call: TRBV6-6
j_call: TRBJ2-7
cdr3_length: 14
clone_size: -
cdr3_aa: CASSISRGSDEQYF

v_call: TRBV15
j_call: TRBJ2-1
cdr3_length: 15
clone_size: -
cdr3_aa: CATSKGGTGGGEQFF

v_call: TRBV16
j_call: TRBJ2-7
cdr3_length: 14
clone_size: once
cdr3_aa: CASSRPQGIGEQYF

v_call: TRBV7-9
j_call: TRBJ2-7
cdr3_length: 16
clone_size: -
cdr3_aa: CSSSLGPGQGSYEQYF

v_call: TRBV2
j_call: TRBJ2-1
cdr3_length: 16
clone_size: -
cdr3_aa: CASRDIAGRPYNEQFF

v_call: TRBV19
j_call: TRBJ2-3
cdr3_length: 12
clone_size: -
cdr3_aa: CASSIVGDTQYF

v_call: TRBV2
j_call: -
cdr3_length: 14
clone_size: -
cdr3_aa: CASRDANTGNEQYF

v_call: TRBV11-2
j_call: TRBJ2-1
cdr3_length: 15
clone_size: -
cdr3_aa: CASSSPADSYNEQFF

v_call: TRBV6-5
j_call: TRBJ1-4
cdr3_length: 15
clone_size: -
cdr3_aa: CASSYLGQPNEKLFF

v_call: TRBV4-1
j_call: TRBJ2-5
cdr3_length: 12
clone_size: -
cdr3_aa: CATQGPAETQYF

v_call: TRBV7-2
j_call: TRBJ2-3
cdr3_length: 15
clone_size: -
cdr3_aa: CASSRDYTSTDTQYF

v_call: TRBV29-1
j_call: TRBJ1-1
cdr3_length: 11
clone_size: -
cdr3_aa: CRTEGGTEAFF

v_call: TRBV6-6
j_call: TRBJ1-3
cdr3_length: 12
clone_size: -
cdr3_aa: CASSPQGNTIYF

v_call: TRBV19
j_call: TRBJ2-1
cdr3_length: 14
clone_size: -
cdr3_aa: CASSSTPPGNEQFF

v_call: TRBV6-6
j_call: TRBJ1-2
cdr3_length: 15
clone_size: -
cdr3_aa: CASSFPGASNYGYTF

v_call: TRBV7-9
j_call: TRBJ2-2
cdr3_length: 15
clone_size: few
cdr3_aa: CASRAAGAVTGELFF

v_call: TRBV6-1
j_call: TRBJ1-5
cdr3_length: 13
clone_size: -
cdr3_aa: CASSRGGWQPQHF

v_call: TRBV5-1
j_call: TRBJ2-7
cdr3_length: 15
clone_size: -
cdr3_aa: CASSLGRDMPYEQYF

v_call: TRBV18
j_call: TRBJ1-4
cdr3_length: 15
clone_size: -
cdr3_aa: CASSLQGAANEKLFF

v_call: TRBV5-6
j_call: TRBJ1-4
cdr3_length: 15
clone_size: once
cdr3_aa: CASTIAGGMNEKLFF

v_call: TRBV9
j_call: TRBJ1-4
cdr3_length: 14
clone_size: -
cdr3_aa: CASSVGGDNEKLFF

v_call: TRBV28
j_call: TRBJ2-5
cdr3_length: 14
clone_size: -
cdr3_aa: CASSPTGFEETQYF

v_call: TRBV5-6
j_call: TRBJ2-1
cdr3_length: 13
clone_size: -
cdr3_aa: CASSPVQASEQFF

v_call: TRBV7-9
j_call: TRBJ1-5
cdr3_length: 16
clone_size: -
cdr3_aa: CASSRGQGAGNQPQHF

v_call: TRBV27
j_call: TRBJ2-2
cdr3_length: 18
clone_size: -
cdr3_aa: CASSLLTIQGGNTGELFF

v_call: TRBV10-2
j_call: TRBJ1-1
cdr3_length: 13
clone_size: -
cdr3_aa: CASTLTSSTEAFF

v_call: TRBV25-1
j_call: TRBJ2-3
cdr3_length: 17
clone_size: -
cdr3_aa: CASSEARTGGRTDTQYF

v_call: TRBV7-6
j_call: TRBJ2-2
cdr3_length: 18
clone_size: -
cdr3_aa: CASSLTGDYPPLGGELFF

v_call: TRBV19
j_call: TRBJ1-5
cdr3_length: 15
clone_size: -
cdr3_aa: CASTSQGNSNQPQHF

v_call: TRBV7-2
j_call: TRBJ2-7
cdr3_length: 19
clone_size: -
cdr3_aa: CASSLATEGGGQGAYEQYF

v_call: TRBV28
j_call: TRBJ1-2
cdr3_length: 13
clone_size: -
cdr3_aa: CASSANEVRGYTF

v_call: TRBV30
j_call: TRBJ2-7
cdr3_length: 13
clone_size: -
cdr3_aa: CAWSTGSSYEQYF

v_call: TRBV29-1
j_call: TRBJ2-3
cdr3_length: 15
clone_size: few
cdr3_aa: CSVVRLAGYTDTQYF

v_call: TRBV27
j_call: TRBJ1-6
cdr3_length: 14
clone_size: -
cdr3_aa: CASNLQGLNSPLHF

v_call: TRBV30
j_call: TRBJ2-1
cdr3_length: 13
clone_size: -
cdr3_aa: CAWSLGSYNEQFF